This T cell receptor (beta chain) originates from a study of blood T cell repertoires in COVID-19. The data were produced by immunoSEQ multiplex PCR, yet TCRdb's version contains in-frame clones alone and is incomplete. The sample includes approximately 39,000 clones, 75% to 90% of them seen just once. V shed 1 base, J shed 8 bases, and the junction held 6 bases outside the gene matches. The CDR3 sequence is 14 residues long. The germline gives CDR1 SGHTA, CDR2 FQGNSA. Sequencing was done on a sample of peripheral blood. The TCR comes from a man between 50 and 59 years old with active or convalescent COVID-19. The genes are TRBV7-2 and TRBJ2-3, with 7 positions matching TRBD2. The CDR3 DNA reads as TGTGCCAGCAGCTTAGTAGTTGCGGGGGTTACGCAGTATTTT. This gives the protein CASSLVVAGVTQYF.